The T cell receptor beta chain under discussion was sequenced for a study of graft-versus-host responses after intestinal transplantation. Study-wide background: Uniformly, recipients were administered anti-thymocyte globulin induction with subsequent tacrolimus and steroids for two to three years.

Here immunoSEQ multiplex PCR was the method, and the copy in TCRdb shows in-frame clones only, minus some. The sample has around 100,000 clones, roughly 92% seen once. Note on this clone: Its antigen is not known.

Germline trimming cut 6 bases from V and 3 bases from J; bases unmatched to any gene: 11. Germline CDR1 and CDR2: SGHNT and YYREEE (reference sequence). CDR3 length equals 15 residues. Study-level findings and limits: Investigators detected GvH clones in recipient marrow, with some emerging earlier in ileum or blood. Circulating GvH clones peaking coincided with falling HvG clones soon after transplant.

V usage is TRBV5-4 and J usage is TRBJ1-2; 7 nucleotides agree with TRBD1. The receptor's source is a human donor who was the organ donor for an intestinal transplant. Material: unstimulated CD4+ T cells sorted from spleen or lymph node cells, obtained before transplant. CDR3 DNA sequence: TGTGCCAGCACCGCCCGGCAGGGGGATCACTATGGCTACACCTTC. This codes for CASTARQGDHYGYTF.